The 32 T cell receptor beta chains presented below share a single source sample, sequenced in a study of CD8+ T cells in alopecia areata. As to treatment: oral pan-JAK inhibitor, 5-10 mg twice daily. Following extraction, RNA underwent reverse transcription to cDNA, which served as the sequencing template. Some clones are missing from TCRdb's copy, which holds only in-frame ones; the method was immunoSEQ multiplex PCR. The repertoire includes about 180,000 clones, 58% of them detected once, and 16% sits in the top ten. This specimen consisted of CD4+ T cells sorted from blood, obtained at roughly week 55, from a patient treated with tofacitinib. The receptor source for this set is a human donor with alopecia areata.

The chain is built from TRBV11-3 and TRBJ1-2; the match to TRBD1 covers 7 bases. Germline values: CDR1 SGHNT, CDR2 YENEEA. The CDR3 extends over 14 amino acids. V gave up 2 bases and J gave up 6 bases; unmatched junction bases: 6. CDR3 protein: CASSLRGRADGYTF. The CDR3 nucleotides are TGTGCCAGCAGCTTAAGGGGGCGTGCGGATGGCTACACCTTC.

V and J are TRBV4-1 and TRBJ2-2; tentative D call: TRBD2 (5 bases). Germline V lookup: CDR1 MGHRA, CDR2 YSYEKL. The CDR3 runs to 15 residues. V gave up 2 bases and J gave up 7 bases, with 14 bases separating them. CDR3 loop: CASSQPRSGSGELFF. The DNA of the CDR3 is TGCGCCAGCAGCCAACCTAGAAGCGGCAGCGGGGAGCTGTTTTTT.

The chain links TRBV2 to TRBJ1-5; 7 nucleotides align to TRBD1. V shed 6 bases and J 2 bases; nucleotides not matched to a gene: 4. Germline V gene data show CDR1 as SNHLY and CDR2 as FYNNEI. The CDR3 sequence is 14 residues long. DNA for the CDR3: TGTGCCAGCAGGCGTGACAGGGGCAATCAGCCCCAGCATTTT. Translating gives CASRRDRGNQPQHF.

This clone came up a few times. This sequence joins TRBV5-1 and TRBJ2-1, with a tentative D call TRBD1 (5 bases). This CDR3 has 14 amino acids. V lost 5 bases and J 1 base, leaving 10 bases between the germline ends. Looked up from germline, CDR1 is SGHRS and CDR2 is YFSETQ. CDR3: CASRTQESYNEQFF. In nucleotides, the CDR3 is TGCGCCAGCAGAACACAGGAATCCTACAATGAGCAGTTCTTC.

The chain uses TRBV25-1 and TRBJ2-5; D may match TRBD1 or TRBD2 (5 bases each). Trimming stripped 5 bases from V and 4 bases from J, with 17 bases between. CDR1 is MGHDK and CDR2 is SYGVNS in the germline V gene. The CDR3 has 15 amino acids. The CDR3 loop reads CASSQLGRDPETQYF. The CDR3 bases are TGTGCCAGCAGTCAATTGGGCAGGGACCCAGAGACCCAGTACTTC.

Only one count was recorded for this clone. The chain joins TRBV29-1 to TRBJ2-1; D might be TRBD1 (5 bases). The CDR3 is 13 amino acids. CDR1 is SQVTM and CDR2 is ANQGSEA in the germline V gene. The V end lost 6 bases, the J end lost 6 bases, and 15 bases lay between the germline ends. In DNA, the CDR3 is TGCAGCGTACAGGACGGAGTTTTCAATGAGCAGTTCTTC. Translating gives CSVQDGVFNEQFF.

The chain combines TRBV27 with TRBJ1-2, with a possible D match to TRBD1 (6 bases). Germline CDR1 MNHEY, CDR2 SMNVEV (reference sequence). There are 14 residues in the CDR3. V lost 4 bases and J lost 8, with 17 bases in between. The CDR3 spells CASSSTGQTGGYTF. The DNA of the CDR3 is TGTGCCAGCAGTTCTACCGGACAGACTGGGGGCTACACCTTC.

Only a few counts were recorded for this clone. CDR3 sequence: CATSRGGTSANYGYTF. The CDR3 DNA reads as TGTGCCACCAGCAGAGGAGGGACATCAGCTAACTATGGCTACACCTTC. The rearrangement joins TRBV15 to TRBJ1-2; possibly TRBD1 for D (6 bases). CDR1 and CDR2 from the germline V gene are LNHNV and YYDKDF (reference sequence). The CDR3 contains 16 residues. V lost 1 base and J 0 bases, leaving 12 bases between the germline ends.

This clone turned up a few times. CDR3 protein: CASSHNTQYF. CDR3 in DNA: TGTGCCAGCAGCCACAATACGCAGTATTTT. V is TRBV7-2 and J is TRBJ2-3; no clear D. Germline CDR1 and CDR2: SGHTA and FQGNSA. The V gene lost 5 bases and the J gene lost 7 bases, with 4 bases spanning the gap. The CDR3 runs 10 residues.

The genes are TRBV27 and TRBJ2-7, with D possibly matching TRBD1 (6 bases). Germline-derived CDR1 and CDR2 are MNHEY and SMNVEV (reference sequence). V was trimmed by 2 bases and J by 2 bases, leaving 7 bases between them. This CDR3 has 13 amino acids. CDR3 DNA: TGTGCCAGCAGTTTAAGGGGGACCTACGAGCAGTACTTC. It specifies CASSLRGTYEQYF.

In its sample, this clone was seen once. The rearrangement uses TRBV2 and TRBJ2-5, with D tentatively TRBD2 (6 bases). Trimming removed 6 bases from V and 2 bases from J, with 10 bases in between. Germline V lookup: CDR1 SNHLY, CDR2 FYNNEI. The CDR3 extends over 13 amino acids. CDR3 DNA sequence: TGTGCCAGCAGGTGGGGGGTGCAAGAGACCCAGTACTTC. It yields the protein CASRWGVQETQYF.

The chain carries TRBV27 and TRBJ2-2, with a weak D call TRBD1 (6 bases). Germline V CDR1 and CDR2: MNHEY, SMNVEV (reference sequence). Trimming pared 2 bases from V and 1 base from J, leaving 11 bases between. The CDR3 has 16 residues. In DNA, the CDR3 is TGTGCCAGCAGTTTAGCTGGGGGACAGAACACCGGGGAGCTGTTTTTT. This codes for CASSLAGGQNTGELFF.

This chain links TRBV6-1 with TRBJ1-2; weak D call: TRBD1 (5 bases). The germline V and J ends were trimmed by 7 bases and 8 bases, with 17 bases remaining between them. Germline CDR1 is MNHNS and CDR2 is SASEGT. This CDR3 has 13 amino acids. The CDR3 DNA is TGTGCCAGCATTCTCCAGGGTAGGCTCGGCTACACCTTC. This encodes CASILQGRLGYTF.

The chain links TRBV6-5 to TRBJ1-1; D is perhaps TRBD1 (5 bases). The V and J ends lost 0 bases and 1 base respectively, with 6 bases between them. From germline, CDR1 is MNHEY and CDR2 SVGAGI. CDR3 size: 14 residues. CDR3 DNA: TGTGCCAGCAGTTACTCGACAGCGAACACTGAAGCTTTCTTT. As protein: CASSYSTANTEAFF.

This clone came up a few times. This chain uses TRBV6-6 with TRBJ1-2, with a tentative D call TRBD1 (5 bases). Trimming removed 5 bases at V and 3 bases at J, with 10 bases between. The germline V gene has CDR1 MNHNY and CDR2 SVGAGI (reference sequence). This CDR3 has 13 residues. The CDR3 nucleotides read TGTGCCAGCAGTGTGCAGGGAGACTATGGCTACACCTTC. This encodes CASSVQGDYGYTF.

The chain recombines TRBV30 with TRBJ1-1; D unresolved. The V end lost 0 bases, the J end lost 10 bases, and 9 bases lay between the germline ends. The CDR3 totals 11 residues. Per germline, CDR1 GTSNPN and CDR2 SVGIG (reference sequence). The CDR3 DNA follows: TGTGCCTGGAGTGTAGACGGCACAGCTTTCTTT. Translating gives CAWSVDGTAFF.

Only a few counts were recorded for this clone. The rearrangement uses TRBV10-3 and TRBJ2-3; weak D call: TRBD1 (5 bases). Trimming removed 0 bases from V and 6 bases from J, with 13 bases in between. This CDR3 is built from 15 residues. Germline CDR1 and CDR2: ENHRY and SYGVKD. Here the CDR3 reads CAISESGPPVDTQYF. CDR3 DNA: TGTGCCATCAGTGAGTCGGGGCCCCCAGTGGATACGCAGTATTTT.

This clone was seen only a few times. V usage is TRBV6-1 and J usage is TRBJ2-7, with 7 positions matching TRBD1. The germline V gene encodes CDR1 MNHNS and CDR2 SASEGT. The CDR3 has 15 amino acids. V shed 6 bases, J shed 0 bases, and the junction held 8 bases outside the gene matches. The CDR3 reads CASRGTGTASYEQYF. CDR3 DNA: TGTGCCAGCAGGGGCACCGGGACAGCCTCCTACGAGCAGTACTTC.

The chain links TRBV7-2 to TRBJ2-5; 9 bases are shared with TRBD2. Losses at the gene ends were 4 bases for V and 2 bases for J; bases not matched to a gene: 11. CDR3 length: 17 residues. Germline V gene lookup returns CDR1 SGHTA and CDR2 FQGNSA. CDR3 in amino acids: CASSSTFSGGGQETQYF. The CDR3, as DNA: TGTGCCAGCAGCTCAACTTTTAGCGGGGGAGGGCAAGAGACCCAGTACTTC.

This clone was seen only a few times. The chain links TRBV5-6 to TRBJ1-5; TRBD1 agrees at 8 bases. The V gene's germline CDR1 is SGHDT and CDR2 YYEEEE. This CDR3 contains 14 residues. V was pared by 0 bases and J by 8 bases, with 4 bases of the junction left unmatched. CDR3 DNA: TGTGCCAGCAGCTTGGTGGGGGACAGGAAGCCCCAGCATTTT. Residues: CASSLVGDRKPQHF.

This clone was seen a handful of times. The rearrangement joins TRBV2 to TRBJ2-5; D unclear. Germline lookup yields CDR1 SNHLY and CDR2 FYNNEI. The CDR3 length is 12 residues. Trimming cost V 6 bases and J 3 bases, with 8 bases left between them. The CDR3 here is CASSTAEETQYF. As DNA, the CDR3 is TGTGCCAGCAGCACAGCAGAAGAGACCCAGTACTTC.

This chain links TRBV29-1 with TRBJ2-1, with 11 bases fitting TRBD2. In germline, CDR1 is SQVTM, CDR2 ANQGSEA. The CDR3 sequence is 15 residues long. With 7 bases clipped from V and 9 bases from J, the junction kept 14 bases outside the gene matches. The CDR3 region has the DNA TGCAGCGGAAAGGTAGCGGGGGGGCCGGTTGGTGAGCAGTTCTTC. Translating it yields CSGKVAGGPVGEQFF.

For this clone: The same CDR3 can be traced to other DNA sequences in this sample. The chain carries TRBV7-9 and TRBJ2-5, with 9 nucleotides matching TRBD1. V gave up 0 bases and J gave up 5 bases; unmatched junction bases: 4. From germline, CDR1 is SEHNR and CDR2 FQNEAQ (reference sequence). The CDR3 is made up of 15 amino acids. CDR3 protein: CASSLATGGRETQYF. CDR3 in DNA: TGTGCCAGCAGCTTAGCAACAGGGGGCCGGGAGACCCAGTACTTC.

J is TRBJ1-5 and V is TRBV15; 7 nucleotides agree with TRBD1. The J segment lost 2 bases and the V segment lost 3 bases, leaving 7 bases of the junction unmatched. Germline V gene lookup returns CDR1 LNHNV and CDR2 YYDKDF (reference sequence). The CDR3 runs to 16 residues. CDR3 DNA sequence: TGTGCCACCAGCAGGGGAGACAGGGCTGGCAATCAGCCCCAGCATTTT. It codes for CATSRGDRAGNQPQHF.

The rearrangement links TRBV7-9 to TRBJ1-2; perhaps TRBD1 as D (6 bases). The CDR3 runs to 16 residues. Germline values: CDR1 SEHNR, CDR2 FQNEAQ (reference sequence). V was pared by 5 bases and J by 4 bases, with 20 bases between. The CDR3 here is CASSPERQAPAYGYTF. The CDR3 nucleotides read TGTGCCAGCAGCCCCGAGCGACAGGCCCCCGCCTATGGCTACACCTTC.

This clone was observed a single time. CDR3 in DNA: TGCAGCGTTGAGAGGACGGGCGGGGGCTTGTACTTC. It codes for CSVERTGGGLYF. This sequence joins TRBV29-1 and TRBJ2-7, with D perhaps TRBD2 (7 bases). This CDR3 is 12 amino acids long. V was clipped by 3 bases and J by 12 bases, with 18 bases between them. Looked up from germline, CDR1 is SQVTM and CDR2 is ANQGSEA.

This chain joins TRBV11-1 and TRBJ2-7; TRBD1 aligns across 7 bases. CDR3 length equals 14 residues. Germline trimming cut 5 bases from V and 0 bases from J; bases unmatched to any gene: 4. The germline gives CDR1 SGHAT, CDR2 FQDESV (reference sequence). The DNA for the CDR3 is TGTGCCAGCAGCCCGGACAGGACCTCCTACGAGCAGTACTTC. Protein: CASSPDRTSYEQYF.

V is TRBV30 and J is TRBJ1-2, with unresolved D. Trimming pared 1 base from V and 4 bases from J, leaving 7 bases between. This CDR3 has 12 residues. Per germline, CDR1 GTSNPN and CDR2 SVGIG (reference sequence). In nucleotides, the CDR3 is TGTGCCTGGAGTGCCAGACTCTATGGCTACACCTTC. This sequence encodes CAWSARLYGYTF.

This chain connects TRBV5-1 to TRBJ2-3, with D maybe TRBD1 (6 bases). In germline, CDR1 is SGHRS, CDR2 YFSETQ. Trimming shortened V by 5 bases and J by 0 bases, and 13 bases separated the two germline ends. The CDR3 spans 15 residues. In DNA, the CDR3 is TGCGCCAGCAGGCTTAGGACAGTTAGCACAGATACGCAGTATTTT. This encodes CASRLRTVSTDTQYF.

This clone showed up many times. The rearrangement links TRBV12-2 to TRBJ1-1. TRBV12-2 is a pseudogene locus. The CDR3 loop spans 13 amino acids. This CDR3 is CASRSPRASEAFF. Here the CDR3 DNA reads TGTGCAAGTCGCTCCCCCCGGGCCTCAGAAGCTTTCTTT.

The chain joins TRBV7-9 to TRBJ1-1; D gene uncertain. The V end was cut by 4 bases, the J end by 1 base, with 10 bases between. Germline loops: CDR1 SEHNR, CDR2 FQNEAQ (reference sequence). This CDR3 region has 14 residues. The CDR3 DNA follows: TGTGCCAGCAGCTATCCTCTGAGGAACACTGAAGCTTTCTTT. It yields the protein CASSYPLRNTEAFF.

The genes are TRBV19 and TRBJ1-5; D may be TRBD1 (6 bases). In germline, CDR1 is LNHDA, CDR2 SQIVND (reference sequence). The CDR3 runs 15 residues. The ends were cut back, 7 bases at V and 4 bases at J, with 17 bases in the middle. CDR3 nucleotide sequence: TGTGCCAGTACCCCAGGAGGGGGGAAAAATCAGCCCCAGCATTTT. It translates to CASTPGGGKNQPQHF.